This T cell receptor (beta chain) was obtained from a study of T cells after posttransplantation cyclophosphamide. Notes on the study in general: After PTCy, TRB diversity resembled that of CNI/methotrexate controls. Later post-transplant blood repertoires were often dominated by donor CD8+ memory clones. Skin or GI-infiltrating T cells shared few TRB sequences with blood.

This table comes from immunoSEQ multiplex PCR, and its TCRdb copy is limited to in-frame clones, with some not included. The repertoire holds approximately 32,000 clones, around 90% seen once, with about 15% in the top ten. Comment on this clone: Its antigen is unknown.

The sequence was collected from a woman in her 40s with a blood cancer, CMV-positive, and with a related stem cell donor. The sequenced sample was PBMCs.

CDR3 DNA: TGTGCCAGCAGCACTCGGGAGGGGAAGAACTCCTACGAGCAGTACTTC. This codes for CASSTREGKNSYEQYF. The chain joins TRBV11-2 to TRBJ2-7; 8 bases fit TRBD2. This CDR3 contains 16 residues. After removal of 5 bases from V and 0 bases from J, the junction contained 9 bases not matched to a gene. Germline-derived CDR1 and CDR2 are SGHAT and FQNNGV.